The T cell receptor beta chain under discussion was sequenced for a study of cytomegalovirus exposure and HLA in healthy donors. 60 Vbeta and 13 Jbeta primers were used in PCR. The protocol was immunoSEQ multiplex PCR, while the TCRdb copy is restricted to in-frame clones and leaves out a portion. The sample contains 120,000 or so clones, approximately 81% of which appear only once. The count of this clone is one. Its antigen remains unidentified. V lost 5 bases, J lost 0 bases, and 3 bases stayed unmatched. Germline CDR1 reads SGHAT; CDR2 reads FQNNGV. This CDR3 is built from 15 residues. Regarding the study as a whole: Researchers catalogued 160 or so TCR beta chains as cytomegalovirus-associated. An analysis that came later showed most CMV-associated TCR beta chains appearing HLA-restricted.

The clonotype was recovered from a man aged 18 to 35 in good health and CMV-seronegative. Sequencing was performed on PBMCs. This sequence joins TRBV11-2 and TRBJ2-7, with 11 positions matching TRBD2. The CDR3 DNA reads TGTGCCAGCAGCCTCACTAGCGGGAGCTCCTACGAGCAGTACGTC. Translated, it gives CASSLTSGSSYEQYV.